This T cell receptor beta chain derives from a study of T cell changes during pregnancy in multiple sclerosis. Deletions cut 7 bases from V and 0 bases from J, with 13 bases between. From germline, CDR1 is MNHEY and CDR2 SMNVEV (reference sequence). This CDR3 contains 14 residues. TCRdb's copy holds only in-frame clones and misses some; the assay was immunoSEQ multiplex PCR. The sample contains around 96,000 clones, approximately 92% of which appear only once. The sequencing here drew on peripheral blood, taken in the first trimester of pregnancy. The chain has TRBV27 and TRBJ2-7; D unresolved. The clonotype was recovered from a female donor with multiple sclerosis, enrolled in a pregnancy study. CDR3 in amino acids: CASKVTPSSYEQYF. CDR3 nucleotides: TGTGCCAGCAAGGTCACGCCTAGCTCCTACGAGCAGTACTTC.